This T cell receptor beta chain was captured in a study of blood T cell repertoires in COVID-19. Study details: Samples came from the United States, Italy and Spain, spanning acute and convalescent COVID-19. PBMCs, B-cell-depleted T cells, or T cells provided the cDNA or gDNA that made up the material.

Study processing details: Amplification of reference gene primers provided the estimated nucleated cell counts. The assay was immunoSEQ multiplex PCR, and TCRdb's table has in-frame clones only and misses some. V and J calls and clone size are as listed in that table; D and trimming were resolved from the DNA. There are some 300,000 clones in the sample; 89% occur only once, and about 1.7% lies in the top ten. V lost 7 bases and J lost 7, with 17 bases in between. Per germline, CDR1 SNHLY and CDR2 FYNNEI. The CDR3 length is 15 residues. Individuals aged 18 to 89 years were recruited from about two dozen US areas. Only one count was recorded for this clone.

The source of this sequence is a woman aged 40-49 years who had recovered from COVID-19. The sample taken for sequencing was PBMCs or T cells enriched from blood (not recorded which). V usage is TRBV2 and J usage is TRBJ1-6; D is possibly TRBD1 (5 bases). CDR3 in DNA: TGTGCCAGCACCGAAGAGGAGGGGAGGAATTCACCCCTCCACTTT. Translating it yields CASTEEEGRNSPLHF.